The 19 T cell receptor beta chains reported below all come from one sample, sequenced in a study of lymphopenia after photon versus proton radiotherapy. Profiled with immunoSEQ multiplex PCR; TCRdb holds only in-frame clones, not every one. This sample yields roughly 32,000 clones, of which 94% are seen a single time; approximately 0.72% belongs to the top ten. This material consisted of peripheral blood, taken from a patient treated with photon-based radiotherapy. The receptors stem from a woman in her fifties or sixties with cholangiocarcinoma.

The genes are TRBV7-9 and TRBJ1-1; possibly TRBD1 for D (6 bases). There are 13 residues in the CDR3. Germline-derived CDR1 and CDR2 are SEHNR and FQNEAQ (reference sequence). V shed 3 bases and J shed 8 bases, with 13 bases lying between them. The CDR3 DNA follows: TGTGCCAGCAGCTTTTGGGGGGCAACCGAAGCTTTCTTT. This translates into CASSFWGATEAFF.

This clone appeared once. The genes are TRBV30 and TRBJ1-4, with 7 bases fitting TRBD1. Germline loops: CDR1 GTSNPN, CDR2 SVGIG (reference sequence). The CDR3 has 15 amino acids. J lost 4 bases, V lost 4 bases, and 9 bases had no gene match. This CDR3 is CAWKLGRQGNEKLFF. CDR3 nucleotides: TGTGCCTGGAAGCTAGGACGACAGGGTAATGAAAAACTGTTTTTT.

J is TRBJ2-1 and V is TRBV7-6; a weak D match, TRBD1 (5 bases). CDR3 length: 13 residues. Germline lookup yields CDR1 SGHVS and CDR2 FNYEAQ. Deletions cut 4 bases from V and 6 bases from J, with 10 bases between. The CDR3 spells CASSSRQSNEQFF. The CDR3 DNA reads TGTGCCAGCAGCTCCAGACAGTCCAATGAGCAGTTCTTC.

The rearrangement joins TRBV30 to TRBJ1-2; a possible D gene is TRBD1 (5 bases). CDR1 and CDR2 (germline): GTSNPN, SVGIG (reference sequence). V lost 1 base and J 3 bases, leaving 24 bases between the germline ends. The CDR3 covers 18 residues. As DNA, the CDR3 is TGTGCCTGGAGTGGGTGGACACGCCAACCCAAACAGGACTATGGCTACACCTTC. Its protein is CAWSGWTRQPKQDYGYTF. The full variable domain, rest sourced from reference TRBV30 and TRBJ1-2, is SQTIHQWPATLVQPVGSPLSLECTVEGTSNPNLYWYRQAAGRGLQLLFYSVGIGQISSEVPQNLSASRPQDRQFILSSKKLLLSDSGFYLCAWSGWTRQPKQDYGYTFGSGTRLTVV.

The chain is built from TRBV10-3 and TRBJ1-1; 9 nucleotides agree with TRBD1. Losses at the gene ends were 7 bases for V and 9 bases for J; bases not matched to a gene: 12. The germline CDR1 and CDR2 sequences are ENHRY and SYGVKD. This CDR3 is built from 14 residues. Here the CDR3 reads CAITLGTGSGKAFF. For the CDR3, the DNA is TGTGCCATCACTCTCGGGACAGGGTCTGGGAAAGCTTTCTTT.

The V and J genes are TRBV5-1 and TRBJ1-3, with TRBD1 as a possible D gene (6 bases). The CDR3 runs 17 residues. Trimming pared 4 bases from V and 0 bases from J, leaving 17 bases between. Germline CDR1 SGHRS, CDR2 YFSETQ. Here the CDR3 reads CASSPGRGISSGNTIYF. In nucleotides, the CDR3 is TGCGCCAGCAGCCCCGGAAGGGGGATAAGCTCTGGAAACACCATATATTTT.

Here the CDR3 reads CASSSGQGLNTEAFF. The CDR3 DNA is TGTGCCAGCTCATCAGGACAGGGATTGAACACTGAAGCTTTCTTT. V gene TRBV18 combines with J gene TRBJ1-1; 8 bases line up with TRBD1. Germline V gene sequence: CDR1 KGHSH, CDR2 LQKENI. V trimming: 5 bases; J trimming: 0 bases; junction bases outside the gene matches: 5. This CDR3 has 15 residues. Looking up the rest from reference TRBV18 and TRBJ1-1 gives the full variable domain: NAGVMQNPRHLVRRRGQEARLRCSPMKGHSHVYWYRQLPEEGLKFMVYLQKENIIDESGMPKERFSAEFPKEGPSILRIQQVVRGDSAAYFCASSSGQGLNTEAFFGQGTRLTVV.

V and J are TRBV27 and TRBJ2-7, with 8 bases aligning to TRBD1. V shed 5 bases and J 4 bases; nucleotides not matched to a gene: 13. Germline V gene data show CDR1 as MNHEY and CDR2 as SMNVEV (reference sequence). CDR3 length: 16 amino acids. The CDR3 DNA reads TGTGCCAGCAGTAACAGGCAGGGGGCAATTTCGTACGAGCAGTACTTC. This gives the protein CASSNRQGAISYEQYF.

V gene TRBV30 combines with J gene TRBJ1-3, with D tentatively TRBD1 (5 bases). CDR1 GTSNPN and CDR2 SVGIG come from the germline V gene (reference sequence). Between the trimmed V and J ends, which lost 5 bases and 2 bases, there was a span of 10 bases. The CDR3 length is 13 residues. The CDR3: CAWGRDPGNTIYF. The CDR3 bases are TGTGCCTGGGGCAGGGATCCTGGAAACACCATATATTTT.

The J gene is TRBJ2-1, the V gene TRBV27, with 7 bases matching TRBD1. Germline trimming cut 8 bases from V and 4 bases from J; bases unmatched to any gene: 8. Germline V gene data show CDR1 as MNHEY and CDR2 as SMNVEV (reference sequence). This CDR3 has 14 residues. The CDR3 loop is CASGDRVRYNEQFF. The CDR3 bases are TGTGCCAGCGGTGACAGGGTAAGGTACAATGAGCAGTTCTTC.

V is TRBV5-1 and J is TRBJ1-2, with 8 bases lining up with TRBD1. V gave up 2 bases and J gave up 6 bases; unmatched junction bases: 3. Germline loops: CDR1 SGHRS, CDR2 YFSETQ. This CDR3 has 13 residues. The CDR3 coding sequence is TGCGCCAGCAGCTTCGGACAGGGCCATGGCTACACCTTC. Protein product: CASSFGQGHGYTF.

This clone showed up just once. The V and J genes are TRBV7-9 and TRBJ1-1, with TRBD1 matching over 11 bases. The V segment lost 5 bases and the J segment 4 bases; nucleotides outside the gene matches: 6. The CDR3 is 15 residues long. From germline, CDR1 is SEHNR and CDR2 FQNEAQ (reference sequence). The CDR3 loop reads CASSQGQGAFTEAFF. Here the CDR3 DNA reads TGTGCCAGCAGCCAAGGACAGGGGGCTTTCACTGAAGCTTTCTTT.

The chain links TRBV4-3 to TRBJ1-5, with D hard to call. V lost 0 bases and J lost 3, with 9 bases in between. This CDR3 spans 15 amino acids. CDR1 is LGHNA and CDR2 is YSLEER in the germline V gene. The CDR3 here is CASSQDRSPNQPQHF. The CDR3 bases are TGCGCCAGCAGCCAAGATCGCAGTCCCAATCAGCCCCAGCATTTT.

The chain joins TRBV4-3 to TRBJ2-2; TRBD1 matches at 8 bases. CDR1 is LGHNA and CDR2 is YSLEER in the germline V gene. Trimming cost V 4 bases and J 7 bases; bases outside gene matches: 11. The CDR3 is made up of 16 amino acids. The CDR3 protein is CASSPGDRGYGGELFF. The DNA of the CDR3 is TGCGCCAGCAGCCCCGGAGACAGGGGCTATGGCGGGGAGCTGTTTTTT.

The V call is TRBV11-2, the J call TRBJ2-1, with a possible D match to TRBD2 (5 bases). The germline V gene has CDR1 SGHAT and CDR2 FQNNGV. This CDR3 is built from 12 residues. V was pared by 5 bases and J by 9 bases, with 11 bases between. Written as DNA, the CDR3 is TGTGCCAGCAGCCCCGGTCGGGGTGAGCAGTTCTTC. Protein sequence: CASSPGRGEQFF.

In this sample, this clone turned up once. J is TRBJ1-5 and V is TRBV5-6; the match to TRBD1 covers 7 bases. CDR1 and CDR2 from the germline V gene are SGHDT and YYEEEE. The CDR3 spans 16 residues. The trim removed 3 bases at V and 5 bases at J, leaving 11 bases unmatched. The DNA of the CDR3 is TGTGCCAGCAGCTCCTACCTAGGGGGCTTGGATCAGCCCCAGCATTTT. Translated: CASSSYLGGLDQPQHF.

V and J are TRBV10-3 and TRBJ1-1; no clear D. V lost 6 bases and J 0 bases, leaving 5 bases between the germline ends. This CDR3 has 12 amino acids. CDR1 and CDR2 (germline): ENHRY, SYGVKD. The CDR3 reads CAISTVNTEAFF. The CDR3 nucleotides are TGTGCCATCAGCACTGTGAACACTGAAGCTTTCTTT.

The genes are TRBV10-3 and TRBJ1-5, with D unresolved. Germline V lookup: CDR1 ENHRY, CDR2 SYGVKD. CDR3 length equals 14 residues. V was trimmed by 10 bases and J by 2 bases, leaving 15 bases between them. CDR3 coding DNA: TGTGCCACTTCTCCGGAACAAGGCAATCAGCCCCAGCATTTT. Protein sequence: CATSPEQGNQPQHF.

The chain recombines TRBV19 with TRBJ1-1, with D possibly TRBD1 on 6 matching bases. This CDR3 is built from 13 residues. Trimming took off 7 bases at V and 1 base at J, with 10 bases between the two ends. Germline CDR1 LNHDA, CDR2 SQIVND (reference sequence). The chain's CDR3 is CASTEQGNTEAFF. The CDR3 nucleotides are TGTGCCAGTACTGAACAGGGGAACACTGAAGCTTTCTTT.